These 4 T cell receptor beta chains share one sample of origin, sequenced in a study of T cell responses to AZD1222 COVID-19 vaccine. Assay used: immunoSEQ multiplex PCR; TCRdb lists only in-frame clones, some missing. The sample lists around 100,000 clones; nearly 90% were seen once. The material was peripheral blood, obtained 28 days after the second AZD1222 dose. The receptors derive from an adult who received the AZD1222 COVID-19 vaccine.

This chain connects TRBV27 to TRBJ1-2; no clear D. The CDR3 runs 15 residues. The germline V and J ends were trimmed by 4 bases and 3 bases, with 15 bases remaining between them. Germline V gene data show CDR1 as MNHEY and CDR2 as SMNVEV (reference sequence). CDR3 residues: CASSSLGLGHYGYTF. DNA of the CDR3: TGTGCCAGCAGTTCCCTGGGTCTTGGGCACTATGGCTACACCTTC.

This clone was seen once. The chain joins TRBV7-9 to TRBJ2-3; D is uncertain. Deletions cut 1 base from V and 4 bases from J, with 6 bases between. Looked up from germline, CDR1 is SEHNR and CDR2 is FQNEAQ (reference sequence). The CDR3 extends over 13 amino acids. The CDR3 coding sequence is TGTGCCAGCAGCTTAGTCGAGTCAGATACGCAGTATTTT. Its translation is CASSLVESDTQYF.

The rearrangement joins TRBV5-1 to TRBJ2-2; perhaps TRBD2 as D (5 bases). Trimming took 5 bases from V and 1 from J, leaving 9 bases between them. There are 14 residues in the CDR3. Germline CDR1 SGHRS, CDR2 YFSETQ. The CDR3: CASSSGLNTGELFF. In DNA, the CDR3 is TGCGCCAGCAGTTCGGGATTGAACACCGGGGAGCTGTTTTTT. Full variable domain (rest looked up from reference TRBV5-1 and TRBJ2-2): KAGVTQTPRYLIKTRGQQVTLSCSPISGHRSVSWYQQTPGQGLQFLFEYFSETQRNKGNFPGRFSGRQFSNSRSEMNVSTLELGDSALYLCASSSGLNTGELFFGEGSRLTVL.

The table lists this clone with a few counts. The J gene is TRBJ1-1, the V gene TRBV4-1, with D possibly TRBD1 on 5 matching bases. Germline V gene data show CDR1 as MGHRA and CDR2 as YSYEKL. The CDR3 sequence is 15 residues long. V was trimmed by 2 bases and J by 7 bases, leaving 17 bases between them. This CDR3 reads CASSQPLGGQIEAFF. The CDR3 DNA is TGCGCCAGCAGCCAACCTCTCGGGGGTCAGATTGAAGCTTTCTTT.